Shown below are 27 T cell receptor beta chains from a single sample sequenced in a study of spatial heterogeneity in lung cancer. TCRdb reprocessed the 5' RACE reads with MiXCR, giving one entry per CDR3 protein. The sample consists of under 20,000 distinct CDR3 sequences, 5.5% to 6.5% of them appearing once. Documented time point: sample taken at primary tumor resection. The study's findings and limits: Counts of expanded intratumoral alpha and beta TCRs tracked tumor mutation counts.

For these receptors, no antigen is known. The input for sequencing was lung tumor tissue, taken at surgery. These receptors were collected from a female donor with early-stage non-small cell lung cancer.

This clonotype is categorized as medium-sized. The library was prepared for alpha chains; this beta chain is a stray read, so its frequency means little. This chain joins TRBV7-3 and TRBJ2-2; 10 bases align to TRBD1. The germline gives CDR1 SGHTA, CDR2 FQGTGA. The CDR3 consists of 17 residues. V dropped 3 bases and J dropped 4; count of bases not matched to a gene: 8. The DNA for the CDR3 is TGTGCCAGCAGCTTCCCGACCGGGACAGGGGCCACCGGGGAGCTGTTTTTT. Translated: CASSFPTGTGATGELFF.

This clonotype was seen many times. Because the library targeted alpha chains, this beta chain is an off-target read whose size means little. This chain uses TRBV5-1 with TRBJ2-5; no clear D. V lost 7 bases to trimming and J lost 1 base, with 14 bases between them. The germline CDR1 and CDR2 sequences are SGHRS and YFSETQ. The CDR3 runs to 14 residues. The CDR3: CASASVGFQETQYF. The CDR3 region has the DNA TGCGCCAGCGCGTCGGTGGGATTCCAAGAGACCCAGTACTTC.

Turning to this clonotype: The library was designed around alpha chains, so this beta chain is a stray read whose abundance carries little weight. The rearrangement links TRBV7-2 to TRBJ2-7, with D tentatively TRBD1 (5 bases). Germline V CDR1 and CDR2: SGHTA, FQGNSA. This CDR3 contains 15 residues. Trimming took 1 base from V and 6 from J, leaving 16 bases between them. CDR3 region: CASSLEGQGVSEQYF. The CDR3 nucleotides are TGTGCCAGCAGCTTAGAGGGGCAGGGTGTGAGCGAGCAGTACTTC.

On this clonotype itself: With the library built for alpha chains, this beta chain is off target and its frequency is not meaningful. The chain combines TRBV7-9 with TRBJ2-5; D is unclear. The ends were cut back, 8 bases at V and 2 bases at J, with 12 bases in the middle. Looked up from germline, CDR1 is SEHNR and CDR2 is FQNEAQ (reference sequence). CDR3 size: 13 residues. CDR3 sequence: CASVNRIQETQYF. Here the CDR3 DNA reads TGTGCCAGCGTCAACCGGATACAAGAGACCCAGTACTTC.

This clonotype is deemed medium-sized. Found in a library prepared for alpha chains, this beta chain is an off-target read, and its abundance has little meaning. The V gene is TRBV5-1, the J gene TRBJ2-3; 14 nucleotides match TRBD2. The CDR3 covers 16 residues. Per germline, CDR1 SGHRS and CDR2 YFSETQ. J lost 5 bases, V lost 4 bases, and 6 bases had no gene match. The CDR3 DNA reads TGCGCCAGCAGCATGACTAGCGGGAGGGCCCAAGATACGCAGTATTTT. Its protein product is CASSMTSGRAQDTQYF.

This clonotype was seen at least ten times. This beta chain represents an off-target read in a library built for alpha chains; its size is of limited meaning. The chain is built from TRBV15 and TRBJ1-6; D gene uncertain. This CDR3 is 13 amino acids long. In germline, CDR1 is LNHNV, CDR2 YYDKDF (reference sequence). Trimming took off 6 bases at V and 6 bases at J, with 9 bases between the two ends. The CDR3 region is CATSIESNSPLHF. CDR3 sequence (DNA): TGTGCCACCAGTATAGAATCTAATTCACCCCTCCACTTT.

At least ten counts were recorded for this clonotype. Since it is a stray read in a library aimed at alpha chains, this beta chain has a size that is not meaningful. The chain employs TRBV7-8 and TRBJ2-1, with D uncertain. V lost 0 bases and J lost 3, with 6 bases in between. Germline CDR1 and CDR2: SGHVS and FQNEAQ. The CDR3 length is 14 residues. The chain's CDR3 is CASSLASSYNEQFF. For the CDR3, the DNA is TGTGCCAGCAGCTTAGCATCAAGCTACAATGAGCAGTTCTTC. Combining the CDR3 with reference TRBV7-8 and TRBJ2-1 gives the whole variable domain GAGVSQSPRYKVAKRGQDVALRCDPISGHVSLFWYQQALGQGPEFLTYFQNEAQLDKSGLPSDRFFAERPEGSVSTLKIQRTQQEDSAVYLCASSLASSYNEQFFGPGTRLTVL.

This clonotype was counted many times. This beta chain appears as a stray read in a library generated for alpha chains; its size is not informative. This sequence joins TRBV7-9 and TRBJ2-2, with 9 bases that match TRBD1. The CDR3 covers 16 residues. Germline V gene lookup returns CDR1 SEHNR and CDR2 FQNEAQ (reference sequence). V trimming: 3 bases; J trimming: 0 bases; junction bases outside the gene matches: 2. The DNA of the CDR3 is TGTGCCAGCAGCTTTGGGACAGGGACGAACACCGGGGAGCTGTTTTTT. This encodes CASSFGTGTNTGELFF. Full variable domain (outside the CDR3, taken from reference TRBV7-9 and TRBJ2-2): DTGVSQNPRHKITKRGQNVTFRCDPISEHNRLYWYRQTLGQGPEFLTYFQNEAQLEKSRLLSDRFSAERPKGSFSTLEIQRTEQGDSAMYLCASSFGTGTNTGELFFGEGSRLTVL.

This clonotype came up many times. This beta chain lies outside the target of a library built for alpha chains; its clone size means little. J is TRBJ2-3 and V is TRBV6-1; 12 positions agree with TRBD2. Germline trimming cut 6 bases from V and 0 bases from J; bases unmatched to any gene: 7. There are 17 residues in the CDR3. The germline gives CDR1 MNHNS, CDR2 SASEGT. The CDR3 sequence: CASSPRGTSGSTDTQYF. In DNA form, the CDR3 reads TGTGCCAGCAGCCCTAGGGGGACTAGCGGGAGCACAGATACGCAGTATTTT.

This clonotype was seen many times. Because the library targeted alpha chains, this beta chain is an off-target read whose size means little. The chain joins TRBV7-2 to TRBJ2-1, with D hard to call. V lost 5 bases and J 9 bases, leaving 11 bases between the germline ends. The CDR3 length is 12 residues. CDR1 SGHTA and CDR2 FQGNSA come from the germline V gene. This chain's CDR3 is CASSQIVGEQFF. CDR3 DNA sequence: TGTGCCAGCAGCCAAATAGTGGGTGAGCAGTTCTTC.

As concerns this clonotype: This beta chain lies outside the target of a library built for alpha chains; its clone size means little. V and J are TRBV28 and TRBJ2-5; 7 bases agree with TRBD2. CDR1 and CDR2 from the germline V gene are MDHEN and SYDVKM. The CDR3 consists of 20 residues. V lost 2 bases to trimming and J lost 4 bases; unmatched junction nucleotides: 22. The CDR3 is CASSLEGPQGSSGLRETQYF. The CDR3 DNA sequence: TGTGCCAGCAGTTTAGAGGGTCCCCAGGGTTCTAGCGGCTTAAGAGAGACCCAGTACTTC.

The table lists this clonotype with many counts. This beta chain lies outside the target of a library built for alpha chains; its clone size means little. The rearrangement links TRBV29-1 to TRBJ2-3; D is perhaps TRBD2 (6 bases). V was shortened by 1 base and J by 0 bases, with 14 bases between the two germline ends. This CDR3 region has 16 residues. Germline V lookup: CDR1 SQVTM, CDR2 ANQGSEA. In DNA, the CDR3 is TGCAGCGTTGAAGGCGTCTTAGCGGCTAGCACAGATACGCAGTATTTT. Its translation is CSVEGVLAASTDTQYF.

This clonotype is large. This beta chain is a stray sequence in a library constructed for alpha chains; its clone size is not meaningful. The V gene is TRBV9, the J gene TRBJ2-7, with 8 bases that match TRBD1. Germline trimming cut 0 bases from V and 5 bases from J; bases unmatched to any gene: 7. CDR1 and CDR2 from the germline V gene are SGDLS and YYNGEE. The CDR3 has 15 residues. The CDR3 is CASSVATGQGHEQYF. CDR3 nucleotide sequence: TGTGCCAGCAGCGTAGCTACCGGACAGGGTCACGAGCAGTACTTC.

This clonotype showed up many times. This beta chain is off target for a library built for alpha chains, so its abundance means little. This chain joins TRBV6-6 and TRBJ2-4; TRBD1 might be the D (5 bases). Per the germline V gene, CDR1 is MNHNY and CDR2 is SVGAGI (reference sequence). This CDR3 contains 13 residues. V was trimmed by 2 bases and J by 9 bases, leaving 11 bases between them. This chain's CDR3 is CASSYTQVSIQYF. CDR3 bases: TGTGCCAGCAGTTACACACAGGTCAGCATTCAGTACTTC.

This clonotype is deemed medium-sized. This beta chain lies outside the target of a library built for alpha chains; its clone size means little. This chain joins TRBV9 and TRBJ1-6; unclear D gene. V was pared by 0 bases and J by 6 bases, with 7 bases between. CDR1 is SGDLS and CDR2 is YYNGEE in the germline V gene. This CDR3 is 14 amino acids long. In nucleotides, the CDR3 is TGTGCCAGCAGCGTAGCAGGCATTAATTCACCCCTCCACTTT. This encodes CASSVAGINSPLHF. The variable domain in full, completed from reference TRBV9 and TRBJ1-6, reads DSGVTQTPKHLITATGQRVTLRCSPRSGDLSVYWYQQSLDQGLQFLIQYYNGEERAKGNILERFSAQQFPDLHSELNLSSLELGDSALYFCASSVAGINSPLHFGNGTRLTVT.

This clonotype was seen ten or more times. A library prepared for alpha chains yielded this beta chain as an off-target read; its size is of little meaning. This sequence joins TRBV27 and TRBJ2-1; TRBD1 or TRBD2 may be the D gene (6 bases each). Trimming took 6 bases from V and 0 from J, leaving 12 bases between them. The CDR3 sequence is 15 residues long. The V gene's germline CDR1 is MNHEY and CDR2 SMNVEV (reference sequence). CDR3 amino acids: CASSRGRNSYNEQFF. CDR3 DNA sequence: TGTGCCAGCAGCCGGGGGCGGAACTCCTACAATGAGCAGTTCTTC.

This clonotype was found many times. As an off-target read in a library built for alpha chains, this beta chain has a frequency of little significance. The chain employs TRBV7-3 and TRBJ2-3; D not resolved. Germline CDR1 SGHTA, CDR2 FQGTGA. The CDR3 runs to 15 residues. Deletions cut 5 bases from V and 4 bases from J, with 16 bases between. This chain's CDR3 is CASSLRPGEADTQYF. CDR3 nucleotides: TGTGCCAGCAGCCTCCGGCCAGGTGAGGCAGATACGCAGTATTTT.

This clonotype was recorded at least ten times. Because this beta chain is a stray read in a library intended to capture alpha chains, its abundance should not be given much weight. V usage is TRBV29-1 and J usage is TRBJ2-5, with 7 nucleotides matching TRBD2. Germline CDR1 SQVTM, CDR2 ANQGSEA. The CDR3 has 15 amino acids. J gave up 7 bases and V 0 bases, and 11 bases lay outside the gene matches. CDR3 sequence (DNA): TGCAGCGTTGAAGATTGGAGGGAGCGCGGGGGGACCCAGTACTTC. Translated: CSVEDWRERGGTQYF.

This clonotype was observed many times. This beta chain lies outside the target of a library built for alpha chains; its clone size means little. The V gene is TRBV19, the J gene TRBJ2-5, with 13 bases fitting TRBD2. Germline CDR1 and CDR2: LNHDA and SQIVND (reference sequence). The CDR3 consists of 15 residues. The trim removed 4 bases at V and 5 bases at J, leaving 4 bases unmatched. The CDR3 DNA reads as TGTGCCAGTAGTACGGGGACTAGCGGGACTGAGACCCAGTACTTC. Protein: CASSTGTSGTETQYF.

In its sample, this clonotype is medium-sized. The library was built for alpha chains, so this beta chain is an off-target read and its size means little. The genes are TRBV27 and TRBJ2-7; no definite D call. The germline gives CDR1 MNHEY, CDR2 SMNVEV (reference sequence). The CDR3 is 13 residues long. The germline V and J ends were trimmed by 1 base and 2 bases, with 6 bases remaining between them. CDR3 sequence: CASSLLPPYEQYF. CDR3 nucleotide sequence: TGTGCCAGCAGTTTATTGCCCCCCTACGAGCAGTACTTC.

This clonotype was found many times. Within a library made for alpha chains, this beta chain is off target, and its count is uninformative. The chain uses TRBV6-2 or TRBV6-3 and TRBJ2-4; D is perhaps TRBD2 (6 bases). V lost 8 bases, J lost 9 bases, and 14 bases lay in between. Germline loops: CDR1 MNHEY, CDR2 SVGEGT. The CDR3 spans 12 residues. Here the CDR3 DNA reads TGTGCCAGCTCCCCGGGGGATCCCATTCAGTACTTC. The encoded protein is CASSPGDPIQYF.

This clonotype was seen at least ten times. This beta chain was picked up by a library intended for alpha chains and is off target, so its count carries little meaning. In DNA, the CDR3 is TGTGCCAGCTCCCGCGACAGACAAGAGACCCAGTACTTC. Amino acids: CASSRDRQETQYF. The genes are TRBV18 and TRBJ2-5; tentative D call: TRBD1 (5 bases). Trimming left V 6 bases short and J 2 bases short, with 10 bases between. CDR3 size: 13 residues. Looked up from germline, CDR1 is KGHSH and CDR2 is LQKENI.

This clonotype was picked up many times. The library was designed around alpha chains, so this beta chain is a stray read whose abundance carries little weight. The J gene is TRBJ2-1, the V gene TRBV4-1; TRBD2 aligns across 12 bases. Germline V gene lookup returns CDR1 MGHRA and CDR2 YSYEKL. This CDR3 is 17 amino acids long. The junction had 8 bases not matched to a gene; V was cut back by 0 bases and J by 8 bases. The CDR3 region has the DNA TGCGCCAGCAGCCAAGAGGGCCTAGCGGGAGGGCCCTATGAGCAGTTCTTC. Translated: CASSQEGLAGGPYEQFF.

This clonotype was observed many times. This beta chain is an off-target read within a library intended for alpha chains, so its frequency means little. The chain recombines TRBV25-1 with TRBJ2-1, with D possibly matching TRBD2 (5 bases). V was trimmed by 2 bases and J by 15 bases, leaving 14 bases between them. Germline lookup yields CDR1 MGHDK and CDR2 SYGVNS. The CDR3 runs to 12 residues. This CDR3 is CASSEVRGLPFF. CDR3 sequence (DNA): TGTGCCAGCAGTGAAGTAAGAGGACTGCCGTTCTTC.

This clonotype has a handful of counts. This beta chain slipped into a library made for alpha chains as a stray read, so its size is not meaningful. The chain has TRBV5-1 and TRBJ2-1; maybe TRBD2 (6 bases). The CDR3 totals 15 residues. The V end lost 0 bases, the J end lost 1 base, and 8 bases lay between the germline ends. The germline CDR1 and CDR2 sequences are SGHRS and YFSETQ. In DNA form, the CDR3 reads TGCGCCAGCAGCTTGGGCGGGAATTCCTACAATGAGCAGTTCTTC. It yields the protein CASSLGGNSYNEQFF.

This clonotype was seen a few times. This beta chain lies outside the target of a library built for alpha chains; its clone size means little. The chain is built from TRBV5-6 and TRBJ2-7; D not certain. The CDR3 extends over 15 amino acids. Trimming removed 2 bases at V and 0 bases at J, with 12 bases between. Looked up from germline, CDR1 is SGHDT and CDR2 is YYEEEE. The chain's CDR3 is CASSLGWSSSYEQYF. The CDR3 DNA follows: TGTGCCAGCAGCTTAGGGTGGTCAAGCTCCTACGAGCAGTACTTC.

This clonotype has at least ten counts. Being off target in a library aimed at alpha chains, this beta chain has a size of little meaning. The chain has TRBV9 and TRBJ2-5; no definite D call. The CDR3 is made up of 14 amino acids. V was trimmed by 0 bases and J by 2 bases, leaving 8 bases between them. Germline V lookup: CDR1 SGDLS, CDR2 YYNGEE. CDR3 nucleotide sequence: TGTGCCAGCAGCGTAGGGAACAGTCAAGAGACCCAGTACTTC. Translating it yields CASSVGNSQETQYF.